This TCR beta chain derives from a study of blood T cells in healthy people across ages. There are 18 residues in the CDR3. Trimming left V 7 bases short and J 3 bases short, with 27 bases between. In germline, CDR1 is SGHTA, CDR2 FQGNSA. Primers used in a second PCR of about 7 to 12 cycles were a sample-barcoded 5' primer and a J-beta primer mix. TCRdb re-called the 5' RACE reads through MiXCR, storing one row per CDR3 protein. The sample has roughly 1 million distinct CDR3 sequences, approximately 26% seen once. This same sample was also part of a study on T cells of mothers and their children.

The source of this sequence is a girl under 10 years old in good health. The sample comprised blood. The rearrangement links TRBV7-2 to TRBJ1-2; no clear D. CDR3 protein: CASTYKSQVGVLHYGYTF. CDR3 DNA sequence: TGTGCCAGCACCTATAAAAGTCAGGTCGGGGTTTTGCACTATGGCTACACCTTC.